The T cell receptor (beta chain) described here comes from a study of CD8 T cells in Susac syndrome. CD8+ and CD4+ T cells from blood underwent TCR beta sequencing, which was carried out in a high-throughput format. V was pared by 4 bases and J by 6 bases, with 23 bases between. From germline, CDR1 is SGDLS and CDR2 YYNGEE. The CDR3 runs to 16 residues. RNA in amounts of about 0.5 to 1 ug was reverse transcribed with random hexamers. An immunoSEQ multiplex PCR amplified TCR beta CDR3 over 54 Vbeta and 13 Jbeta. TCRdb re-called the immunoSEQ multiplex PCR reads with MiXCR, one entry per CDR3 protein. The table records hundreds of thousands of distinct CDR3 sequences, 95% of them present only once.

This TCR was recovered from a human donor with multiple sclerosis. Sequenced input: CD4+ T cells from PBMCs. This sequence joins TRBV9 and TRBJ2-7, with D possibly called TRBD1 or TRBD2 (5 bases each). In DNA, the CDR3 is TGTGCCAGCAGCCCCCACCTTCGGGGCGGCCGGGGCGAGCAGTACTTC. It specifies CASSPHLRGGRGEQYF. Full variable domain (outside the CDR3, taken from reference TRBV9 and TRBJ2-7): DSGVTQTPKHLITATGQRVTLRCSPRSGDLSVYWYQQSLDQGLQFLIQYYNGEERAKGNILERFSAQQFPDLHSELNLSSLELGDSALYFCASSPHLRGGRGEQYFGPGTRLTVT.